One sample yielded the 21 T cell receptor beta chains listed below, sequenced in a study of shared clonotypes between healthy human individuals. Repertoires were generated with immunoSEQ multiplex PCR, while TCRdb's copy carries only in-frame clones and drops some. The data contain hundreds of thousands of clones, 90% to 96% of them singletons. The sequencing input was naive CD4+ T cells sorted from blood. Documented subset: CD45RA+ positively selected. These receptors were obtained from a woman in her twenties or thirties in good health.

The chain joins TRBV28 to TRBJ2-2; TRBD1 agrees at 9 bases. Unmatched junction bases numbered 7, after V lost 5 bases and J lost 9 bases. The CDR3 extends over 14 amino acids. Per germline, CDR1 MDHEN and CDR2 SYDVKM. This CDR3 reads CASSQPTGGRELFF. The DNA for the CDR3 is TGTGCCAGCAGTCAACCGACAGGGGGACGGGAGCTGTTTTTT.

This chain connects TRBV4-1 to TRBJ1-1; a possible D gene is TRBD1 (5 bases). V lost 1 base, J lost 1 base, and 16 bases lay in between. The germline gives CDR1 MGHRA, CDR2 YSYEKL. The CDR3 covers 17 residues. The DNA of the CDR3 is TGCGCCAGCAGCCAAGTCGAGACCCAGGGTAAGAACACTGAAGCTTTCTTT. This gives the protein CASSQVETQGKNTEAFF.

The chain employs TRBV5-1 and TRBJ2-7, with D perhaps assigned TRBD1 or TRBD2 (5 bases each). Deletions cut 5 bases from V and 1 base from J, with 10 bases between. CDR3 length equals 13 residues. CDR1 and CDR2 from the germline V gene are SGHRS and YFSETQ. CDR3 coding DNA: TGCGCCAGCAGTGCCAGGGAGTCCTACGAGCAGTACTTC. Amino acids: CASSARESYEQYF.

The rearrangement links TRBV7-3 to TRBJ2-2; weak D call: TRBD1 (6 bases). The V gene lost 1 base and the J gene lost 0 bases, with 9 bases spanning the gap. The germline V gene has CDR1 SGHTA and CDR2 FQGTGA. The CDR3 runs to 16 residues. The CDR3 protein is CASSLIGTTNTGELFF. DNA for the CDR3: TGTGCCAGCAGCTTAATCGGGACAACGAACACCGGGGAGCTGTTTTTT.

This clone was recorded once. The chain combines TRBV19 with TRBJ2-5; D remains unclear. The V end was cut by 4 bases, the J end by 5 bases, with 11 bases between. This CDR3 is built from 13 residues. In germline, CDR1 is LNHDA, CDR2 SQIVND (reference sequence). CDR3 DNA: TGTGCCAGTAGTAGTTCTGGAAGGGAGACCCAGTACTTC. Translating gives CASSSSGRETQYF.

The V gene is TRBV5-1, the J gene TRBJ2-5; TRBD1 might be the D (6 bases). This CDR3 region has 14 residues. Per germline, CDR1 SGHRS and CDR2 YFSETQ. Deletions cut 4 bases from V and 5 bases from J, with 15 bases between. DNA of the CDR3: TGCGCCAGCAGCCCTTTGGGGGCGCGGGAGACCCAGTACTTC. Its translation: CASSPLGARETQYF.

This chain uses TRBV2 with TRBJ2-4; 10 bases align to TRBD1. Germline V lookup: CDR1 SNHLY, CDR2 FYNNEI. This CDR3 spans 14 amino acids. V was pared by 6 bases and J by 3 bases, with 2 bases of the junction left unmatched. In DNA form, the CDR3 reads TGTGCCAGCAGGGACAGGGGGGGCAAAAACATTCAGTACTTC. Amino acids: CASRDRGGKNIQYF.

CDR3 coding DNA: TGTGCCAGCAGCTCTCCCTGGGGTAACACCGGGGAGCTGTTTTTT. Translated, it gives CASSSPWGNTGELFF. The genes are TRBV7-9 and TRBJ2-2; D is unresolved. V was trimmed by 4 bases and J by 2 bases, leaving 11 bases between them. The CDR3 spans 15 residues. CDR1 SEHNR and CDR2 FQNEAQ come from the germline V gene (reference sequence).

The CDR3 sequence: CASSETLANYGYTF. CDR3 in DNA: TGTGCCAGCAGTGAAACGTTAGCTAACTATGGCTACACCTTC. This chain uses TRBV2 with TRBJ1-2; D gene ambiguous. The CDR3 consists of 14 residues. Per the germline V gene, CDR1 is SNHLY and CDR2 is FYNNEI. Trimming took 2 bases from V and 0 from J, leaving 7 bases between them.

V gene TRBV7-9 combines with J gene TRBJ2-5; D is undetermined. The end of the DNA is better explained by TRBJ2-7, so the J call may be wrong. Germline V gene sequence: CDR1 SEHNR, CDR2 FQNEAQ (reference sequence). The CDR3 totals 13 residues. CDR3: CASSLVVSYEQYF. In nucleotides, the CDR3 is TGTGCCAGCAGCTTAGTCGTCTCCTACGAGCAGTACTTC.

The gene calls are TRBV18 and TRBJ2-7; 9 nucleotides agree with TRBD2. Trimming cost V 0 bases and J 3 bases; bases outside gene matches: 3. The germline CDR1 and CDR2 sequences are KGHSH and LQKENI. The CDR3 extends over 15 amino acids. CDR3 in amino acids: CASSPPGSGSYEQYF. The CDR3 nucleotides read TGTGCCAGCTCACCACCGGGTAGCGGGAGCTACGAGCAGTACTTC. The full variable domain, its missing parts supplied by reference TRBV18 and TRBJ2-7, is NAGVMQNPRHLVRRRGQEARLRCSPMKGHSHVYWYRQLPEEGLKFMVYLQKENIIDESGMPKERFSAEFPKEGPSILRIQQVVRGDSAAYFCASSPPGSGSYEQYFGPGTRLTVT.

The CDR3 reads CASSPRGRGNTEAFF. In DNA, the CDR3 is TGTGCCAGCAGTCCCAGGGGCAGGGGGAACACTGAAGCTTTCTTT. This chain joins TRBV28 and TRBJ1-1, with a possible D match to TRBD1 (6 bases). Germline CDR1 reads MDHEN; CDR2 reads SYDVKM. CDR3 size: 15 residues. The ends were cut back, 5 bases at V and 1 base at J, with 14 bases in the middle.

This clone was seen only once. The chain links TRBV5-1 to TRBJ2-1, with 8 bases lining up with TRBD2. This CDR3 has 16 amino acids. Looked up from germline, CDR1 is SGHRS and CDR2 is YFSETQ. With V trimmed by 3 bases and J by 10 bases, 15 bases remained unmatched. Written as DNA, the CDR3 is TGCGCCAGCAGCTCTGACTTCGCGGGAGGTTCAGCAGAGCAGTTCTTC. It is translated as CASSSDFAGGSAEQFF.

The V gene is TRBV28, the J gene TRBJ2-5; D unresolved. From germline, CDR1 is MDHEN and CDR2 SYDVKM. CDR3 length: 12 amino acids. Trimming took off 4 bases at V and 5 bases at J, with 8 bases between the two ends. The CDR3 reads CASSSVHETQYF. In DNA form, the CDR3 reads TGTGCCAGCAGTTCCGTACACGAGACCCAGTACTTC.

This chain connects TRBV7-9 to TRBJ1-1; D is unclear. With 3 bases removed from V and 5 bases from J, the gap between germline ends came to 13 bases. The germline gives CDR1 SEHNR, CDR2 FQNEAQ (reference sequence). CDR3 length equals 14 residues. The CDR3 loop reads CASSFTRGWTEAFF. In DNA form, the CDR3 reads TGTGCCAGCAGCTTCACTCGGGGTTGGACTGAAGCTTTCTTT.

The V call is TRBV27, the J call TRBJ2-1; D not certain. Trimming took 6 bases from V and 2 from J, leaving 14 bases between them. Germline loops: CDR1 MNHEY, CDR2 SMNVEV (reference sequence). The CDR3 is 15 residues long. CDR3 sequence reads: CASSLTVYTYNEQFF. For the CDR3, the DNA is TGTGCCAGCAGCCTGACGGTCTACACCTACAATGAGCAGTTCTTC.

The rearrangement links TRBV28 to TRBJ2-5, with 12 positions matching TRBD2. The J call may be faulty, since TRBJ2-7 better matches the DNA end. CDR3 length: 14 amino acids. The germline V gene encodes CDR1 MDHEN and CDR2 SYDVKM. CDR3 bases: TGTGCCAGCAGTCCCGGACTAGCGGGGTACGAGCAGTACTTC. It translates to CASSPGLAGYEQYF.

The V call is TRBV29-1, the J call TRBJ1-5; a weak D match, TRBD1 (5 bases). The CDR3 is made up of 14 amino acids. Germline values: CDR1 SQVTM, CDR2 ANQGSEA. Trimming pared 6 bases from V and 6 bases from J, leaving 18 bases between. The CDR3 DNA follows: TGCAGCGTCAGAGACAGCTCTCGGGGTCAGCCCCAGCATTTT. The encoded protein is CSVRDSSRGQPQHF.

The rearrangement links TRBV28 to TRBJ1-1; D not resolved. Deletions cut 6 bases from V and 1 base from J, with 15 bases between. This CDR3 has 15 amino acids. From germline, CDR1 is MDHEN and CDR2 SYDVKM. The CDR3 DNA reads TGTGCCAGCAGCTTTAGTCGGGCCAGGAACACTGAAGCTTTCTTT. The encoded protein is CASSFSRARNTEAFF.

The chain has TRBV27 and TRBJ1-4; D gene uncertain. Germline CDR1 reads MNHEY; CDR2 reads SMNVEV (reference sequence). The V gene lost 6 bases and the J gene lost 1 base, with 15 bases spanning the gap. This CDR3 is 16 amino acids long. CDR3 DNA: TGTGCCAGCAGCCCGACTTTGAGGGTAACTAATGAAAAACTGTTTTTT. Its translation: CASSPTLRVTNEKLFF.

The chain employs TRBV7-9 and TRBJ1-5; D unresolved. This CDR3 spans 13 amino acids. Between the trimmed V and J ends, which lost 2 bases and 6 bases, there was a span of 8 bases. Looked up from germline, CDR1 is SEHNR and CDR2 is FQNEAQ (reference sequence). CDR3 protein: CASSLSPTQPQHF. CDR3 in DNA: TGTGCCAGCAGCTTATCCCCAACTCAGCCCCAGCATTTT.